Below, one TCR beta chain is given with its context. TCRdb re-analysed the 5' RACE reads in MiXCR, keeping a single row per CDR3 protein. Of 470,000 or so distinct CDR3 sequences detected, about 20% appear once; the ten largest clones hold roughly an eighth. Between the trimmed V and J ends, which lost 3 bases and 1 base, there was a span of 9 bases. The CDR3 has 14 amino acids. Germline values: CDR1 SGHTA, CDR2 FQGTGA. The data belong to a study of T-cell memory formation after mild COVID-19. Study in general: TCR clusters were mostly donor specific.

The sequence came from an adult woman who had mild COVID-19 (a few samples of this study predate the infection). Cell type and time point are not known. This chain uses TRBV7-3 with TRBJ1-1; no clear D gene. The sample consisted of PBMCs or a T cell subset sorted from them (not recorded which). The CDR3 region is CASSFSAENTEAFF. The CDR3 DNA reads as TGTGCCAGCAGCTTCTCGGCGGAGAACACTGAAGCTTTCTTT.